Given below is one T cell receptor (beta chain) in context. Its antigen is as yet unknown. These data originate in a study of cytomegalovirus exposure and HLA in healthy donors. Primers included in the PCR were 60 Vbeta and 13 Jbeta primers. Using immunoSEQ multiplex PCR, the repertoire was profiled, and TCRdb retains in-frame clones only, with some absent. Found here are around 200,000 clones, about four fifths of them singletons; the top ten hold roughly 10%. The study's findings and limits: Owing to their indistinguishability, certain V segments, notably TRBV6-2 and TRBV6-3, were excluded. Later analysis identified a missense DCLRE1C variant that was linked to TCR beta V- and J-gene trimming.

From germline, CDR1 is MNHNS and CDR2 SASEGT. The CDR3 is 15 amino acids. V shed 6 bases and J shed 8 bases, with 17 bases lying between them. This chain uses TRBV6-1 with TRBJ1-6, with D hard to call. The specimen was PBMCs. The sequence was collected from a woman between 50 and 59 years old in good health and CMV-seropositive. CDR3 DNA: TGTGCCAGCAGACTAGGTTTTTCGAGGGATTCACCCCTCCACTTT. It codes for CASRLGFSRDSPLHF.